This T cell receptor beta chain was recovered during a study of T cell responses to AZD1222 COVID-19 vaccine. Data came from immunoSEQ multiplex PCR; TCRdb stores just in-frame clones and leaves some out. The table shows 120,000 or so clones, with roughly nine tenths occurring only once. This TCR came from an adult in good health. This specimen was peripheral blood, taken on day 0 of AZD1222 vaccination.

CDR3 nucleotides: TGTGCCAGCAGTGAAGGTGTGGTGGACAGGGGTTTGGTGTTCGGCACAGATACGCAGTATTTT. This translates into CASSEGVVDRGLVFGTDTQYF. The gene calls are TRBV6-1 and TRBJ2-3; 9 positions match TRBD1. The CDR3 extends over 21 amino acids. The germline V gene has CDR1 MNHNS and CDR2 SASEGT. V trimming: 1 base; J trimming: 1 base; junction bases outside the gene matches: 18.